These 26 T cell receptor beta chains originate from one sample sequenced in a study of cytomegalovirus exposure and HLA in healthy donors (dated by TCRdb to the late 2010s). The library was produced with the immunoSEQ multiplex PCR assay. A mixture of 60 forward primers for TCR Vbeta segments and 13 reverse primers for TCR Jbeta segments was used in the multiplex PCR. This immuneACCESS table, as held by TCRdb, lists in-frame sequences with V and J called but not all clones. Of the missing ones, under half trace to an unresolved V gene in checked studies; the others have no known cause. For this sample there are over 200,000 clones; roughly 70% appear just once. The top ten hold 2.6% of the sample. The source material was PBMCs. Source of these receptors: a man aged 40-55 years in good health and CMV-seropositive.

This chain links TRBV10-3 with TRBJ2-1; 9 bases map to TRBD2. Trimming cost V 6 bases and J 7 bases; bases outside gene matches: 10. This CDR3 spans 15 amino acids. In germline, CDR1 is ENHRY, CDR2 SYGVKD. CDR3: CAISGGGGALNEQFF. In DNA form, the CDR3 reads TGTGCCATCAGCGGGGGCGGGGGGGCCCTTAATGAGCAGTTCTTC.

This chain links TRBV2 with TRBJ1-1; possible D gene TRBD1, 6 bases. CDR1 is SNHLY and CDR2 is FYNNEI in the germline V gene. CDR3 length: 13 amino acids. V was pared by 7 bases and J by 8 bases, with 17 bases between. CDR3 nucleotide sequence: TGTGCCAGCAACGGAAACGTAGGGGGAGAAGCTTTCTTT. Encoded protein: CASNGNVGGEAFF.

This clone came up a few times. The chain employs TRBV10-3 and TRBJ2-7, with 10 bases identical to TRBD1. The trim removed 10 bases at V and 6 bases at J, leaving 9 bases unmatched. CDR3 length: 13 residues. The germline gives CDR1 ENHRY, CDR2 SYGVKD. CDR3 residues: CATGGTGASEQYF. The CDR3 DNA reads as TGTGCCACCGGGGGGACAGGGGCTTCCGAGCAGTACTTC.

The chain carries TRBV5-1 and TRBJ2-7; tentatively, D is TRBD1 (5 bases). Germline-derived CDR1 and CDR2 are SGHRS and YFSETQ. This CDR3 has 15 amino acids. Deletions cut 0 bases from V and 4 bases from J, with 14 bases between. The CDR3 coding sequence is TGCGCCAGCAGCTTGGGGCACGGACAATTATACGAGCAGTACTTC. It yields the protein CASSLGHGQLYEQYF.

In DNA form, the CDR3 reads TGCGCCAGCAGTGTAGCTAGCGGGGGCTCCTCCTACGAGCAGTACTTC. Translating it yields CASSVASGGSSYEQYF. The chain joins TRBV10-2 to TRBJ2-7; 10 positions match TRBD2. Per germline, CDR1 WSHSY and CDR2 SAAADI. The length of the CDR3 is 16 residues. J was trimmed by 0 bases and V by 4 bases; bases with no gene match: 6.

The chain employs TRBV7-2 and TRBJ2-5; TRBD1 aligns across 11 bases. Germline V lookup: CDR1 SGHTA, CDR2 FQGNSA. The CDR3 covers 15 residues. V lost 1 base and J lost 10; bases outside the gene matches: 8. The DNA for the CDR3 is TGTGCCAGCAGCTTAGGGGGACAGGGGGAGACCTACCAGTACTTC. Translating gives CASSLGGQGETYQYF.

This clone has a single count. The CDR3 bases are TGTGCCAGCAGCTTAGAGGCAGGGGTGGGAAAACTGTTTTTT. This gives the protein CASSLEAGVGKLFF. The V and J genes are TRBV7-2 and TRBJ1-4; maybe TRBD1 (6 bases). V was shortened by 1 base and J by 10 bases, with 13 bases between the two germline ends. Germline lookup yields CDR1 SGHTA and CDR2 FQGNSA. The CDR3 runs 14 residues.

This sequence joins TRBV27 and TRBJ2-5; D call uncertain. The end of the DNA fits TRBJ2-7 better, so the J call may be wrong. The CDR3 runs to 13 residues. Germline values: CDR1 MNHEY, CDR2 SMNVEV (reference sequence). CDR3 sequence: CASSLRHTYEQYF. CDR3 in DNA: TGTGCCAGCAGTTTAAGACATACCTACGAGCAGTACTTC.

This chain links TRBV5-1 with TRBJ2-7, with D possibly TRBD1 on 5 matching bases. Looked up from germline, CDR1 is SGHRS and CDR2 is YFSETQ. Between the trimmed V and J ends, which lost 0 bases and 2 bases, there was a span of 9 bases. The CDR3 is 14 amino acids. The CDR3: CASSLGQSAYEQYF. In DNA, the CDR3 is TGCGCCAGCAGCTTGGGACAGAGCGCCTACGAGCAGTACTTC. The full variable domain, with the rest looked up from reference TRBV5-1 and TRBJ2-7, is KAGVTQTPRYLIKTRGQQVTLSCSPISGHRSVSWYQQTPGQGLQFLFEYFSETQRNKGNFPGRFSGRQFSNSRSEMNVSTLELGDSALYLCASSLGQSAYEQYFGPGTRLTVT.

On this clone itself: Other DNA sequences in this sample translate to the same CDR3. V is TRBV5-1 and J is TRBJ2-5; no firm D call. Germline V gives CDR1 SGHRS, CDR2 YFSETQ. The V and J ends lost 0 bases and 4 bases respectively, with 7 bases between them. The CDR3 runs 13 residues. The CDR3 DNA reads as TGCGCCAGCAGCTTGGCGGGTCGAGAGACCCAGTACTTC. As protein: CASSLAGRETQYF.

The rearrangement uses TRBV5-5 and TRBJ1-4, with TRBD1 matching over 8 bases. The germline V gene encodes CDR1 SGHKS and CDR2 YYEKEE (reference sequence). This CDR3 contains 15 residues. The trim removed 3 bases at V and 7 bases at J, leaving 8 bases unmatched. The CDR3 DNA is TGTGCCAGCAGCTCCCCTGTTGACAGGGGTGAAAAACTGTTTTTT. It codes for CASSSPVDRGEKLFF.

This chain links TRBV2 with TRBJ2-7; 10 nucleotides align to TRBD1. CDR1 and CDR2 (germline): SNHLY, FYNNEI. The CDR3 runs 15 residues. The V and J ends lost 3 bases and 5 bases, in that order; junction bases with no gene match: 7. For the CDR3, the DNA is TGTGCCAGCAGTGATCCCGGGACAGGGGTTAACGAGCAGTACTTC. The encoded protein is CASSDPGTGVNEQYF.

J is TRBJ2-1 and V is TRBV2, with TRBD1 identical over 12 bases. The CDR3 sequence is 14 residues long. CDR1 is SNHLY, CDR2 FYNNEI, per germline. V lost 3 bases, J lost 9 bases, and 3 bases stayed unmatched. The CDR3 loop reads CASSEGQGAGEQFF. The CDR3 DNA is TGTGCCAGCAGTGAGGGACAGGGGGCAGGTGAGCAGTTCTTC.

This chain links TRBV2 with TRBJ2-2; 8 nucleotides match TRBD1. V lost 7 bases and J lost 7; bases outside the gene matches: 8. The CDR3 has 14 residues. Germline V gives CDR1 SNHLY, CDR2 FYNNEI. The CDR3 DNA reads TGTGCCAGCAAGTTGGACAGGGCTATCGGGGAGCTGTTTTTT. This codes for CASKLDRAIGELFF.

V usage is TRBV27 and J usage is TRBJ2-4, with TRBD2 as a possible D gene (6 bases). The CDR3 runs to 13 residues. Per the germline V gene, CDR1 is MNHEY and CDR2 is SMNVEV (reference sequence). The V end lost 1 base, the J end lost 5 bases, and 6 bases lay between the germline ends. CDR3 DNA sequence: TGTGCCAGCAGTTTATGGGGGGAAAACATTCAGTACTTC. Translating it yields CASSLWGENIQYF.

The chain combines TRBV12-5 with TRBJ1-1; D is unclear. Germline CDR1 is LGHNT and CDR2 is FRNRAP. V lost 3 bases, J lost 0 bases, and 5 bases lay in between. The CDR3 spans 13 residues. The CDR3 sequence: CASGLLMNTEAFF. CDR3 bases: TGTGCTAGTGGTTTACTAATGAACACTGAAGCTTTCTTT. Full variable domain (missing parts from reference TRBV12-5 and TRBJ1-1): DARVTQTPRHKVTEMGQEVTMRCQPILGHNTVFWYRQTMMQGLELLAYFRNRAPLDDSGMPKDRFSAEMPDATLATLKIQPSEPRDSAVYFCASGLLMNTEAFFGQGTRLTVV.

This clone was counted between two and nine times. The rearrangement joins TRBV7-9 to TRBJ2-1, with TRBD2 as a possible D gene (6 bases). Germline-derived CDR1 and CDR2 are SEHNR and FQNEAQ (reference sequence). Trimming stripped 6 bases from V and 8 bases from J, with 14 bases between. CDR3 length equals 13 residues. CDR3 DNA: TGTGCCAGCAGATTGGGACCGGGGGATGAGCAGTTCTTC. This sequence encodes CASRLGPGDEQFF.

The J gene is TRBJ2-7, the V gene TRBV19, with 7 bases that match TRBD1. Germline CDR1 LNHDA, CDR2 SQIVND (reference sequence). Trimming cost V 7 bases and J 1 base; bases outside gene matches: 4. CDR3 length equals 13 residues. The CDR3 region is CASMGDRSYEQYF. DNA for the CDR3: TGTGCCAGTATGGGGGACAGATCCTACGAGCAGTACTTC.

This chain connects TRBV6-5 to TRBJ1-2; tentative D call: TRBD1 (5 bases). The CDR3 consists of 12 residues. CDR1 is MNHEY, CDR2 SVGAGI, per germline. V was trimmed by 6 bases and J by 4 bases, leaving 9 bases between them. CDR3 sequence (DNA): TGTGCCAGCAGGACAGCGCCCTATGGCTACACCTTC. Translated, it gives CASRTAPYGYTF.

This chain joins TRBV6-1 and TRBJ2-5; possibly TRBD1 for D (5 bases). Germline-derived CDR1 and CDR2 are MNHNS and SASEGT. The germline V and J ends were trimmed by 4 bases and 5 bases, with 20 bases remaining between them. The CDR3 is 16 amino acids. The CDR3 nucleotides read TGTGCCAGCAGTGGGGGCTATTTGCGGTCCGCGGAGACCCAGTACTTC. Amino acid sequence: CASSGGYLRSAETQYF.

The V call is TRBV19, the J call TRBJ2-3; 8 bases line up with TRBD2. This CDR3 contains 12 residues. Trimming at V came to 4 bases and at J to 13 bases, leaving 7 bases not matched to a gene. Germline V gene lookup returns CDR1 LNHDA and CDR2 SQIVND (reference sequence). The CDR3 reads CASSSGGLLKYF. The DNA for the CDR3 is TGTGCCAGTAGTAGCGGGGGGCTACTGAAGTATTTT.

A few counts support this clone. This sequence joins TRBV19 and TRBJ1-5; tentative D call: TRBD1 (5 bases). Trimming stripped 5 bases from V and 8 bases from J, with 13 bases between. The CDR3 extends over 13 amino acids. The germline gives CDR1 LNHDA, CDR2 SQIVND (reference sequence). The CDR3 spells CASSASRVEPQHF. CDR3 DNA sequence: TGTGCCAGTAGTGCGAGCAGGGTTGAGCCCCAGCATTTT.

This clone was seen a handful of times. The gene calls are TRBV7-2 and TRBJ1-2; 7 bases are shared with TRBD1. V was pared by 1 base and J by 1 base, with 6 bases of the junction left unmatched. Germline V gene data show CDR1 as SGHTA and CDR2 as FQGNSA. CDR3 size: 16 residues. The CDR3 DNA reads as TGTGCCAGCAGCTTAGTTCAGGGGGGCGATAACTATGGCTACACCTTC. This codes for CASSLVQGGDNYGYTF.

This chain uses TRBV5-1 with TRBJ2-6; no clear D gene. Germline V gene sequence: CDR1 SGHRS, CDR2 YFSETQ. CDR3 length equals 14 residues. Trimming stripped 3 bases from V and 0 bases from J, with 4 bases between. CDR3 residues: CASSSYSGANVLTF. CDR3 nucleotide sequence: TGCGCCAGCAGCTCGTACTCTGGGGCCAACGTCCTGACTTTC.

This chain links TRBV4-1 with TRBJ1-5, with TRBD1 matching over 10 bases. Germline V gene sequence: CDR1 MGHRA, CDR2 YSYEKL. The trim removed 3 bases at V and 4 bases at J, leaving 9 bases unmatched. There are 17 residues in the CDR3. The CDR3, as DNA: TGCGCCAGCAGCCAGTCCTCCGGGACAGGGGCTAATCAGCCCCAGCATTTT. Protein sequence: CASSQSSGTGANQPQHF.

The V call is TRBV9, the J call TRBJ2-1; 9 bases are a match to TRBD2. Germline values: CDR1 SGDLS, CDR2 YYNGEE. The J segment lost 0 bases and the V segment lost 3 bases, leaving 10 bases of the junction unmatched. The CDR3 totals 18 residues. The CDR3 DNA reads TGTGCCAGCAGCGAGGGATCGACTAGCGGTAACTCCTACAATGAGCAGTTCTTC. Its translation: CASSEGSTSGNSYNEQFF.